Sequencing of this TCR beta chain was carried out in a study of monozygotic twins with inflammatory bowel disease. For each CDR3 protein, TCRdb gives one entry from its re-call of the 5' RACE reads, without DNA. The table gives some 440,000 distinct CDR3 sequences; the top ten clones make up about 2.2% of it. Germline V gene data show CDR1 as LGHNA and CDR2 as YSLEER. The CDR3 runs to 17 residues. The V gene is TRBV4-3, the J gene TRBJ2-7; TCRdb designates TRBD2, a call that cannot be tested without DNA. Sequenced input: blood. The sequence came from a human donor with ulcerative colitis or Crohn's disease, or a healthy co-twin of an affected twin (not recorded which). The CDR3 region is CASSQDRGLAGPGGQYF.